Detailed here is one T cell receptor beta chain. Using immunoSEQ multiplex PCR, the repertoire was profiled, and TCRdb retains in-frame clones only, with some absent. This table holds around 23,000 clones, approximately 90% found once. This specimen comes from a study of PD-1 blockade in classical Hodgkin lymphoma. Stated time point: newly diagnosed, previously untreated cHL patient sample. Negative selection with magnets was how CD8+ T cells were isolated from the thawed PBMCs. The TCR sequence derives from a human donor with classical Hodgkin lymphoma. Sequences were obtained from CD8+ T cells from blood.

The DNA for the CDR3 is TGTGCCAGCAACTACCAGACTAGCGGGGGCTTAAGCTCCTACGAGCAGTACTTC. It encodes CASNYQTSGGLSSYEQYF. V usage is TRBV6-7 and J usage is TRBJ2-7; 12 bases align to TRBD2. TRBV6-7 is sorted into the ORF group, with uncertain function. J lost 0 bases, V lost 7 bases, and 13 bases had no gene match. This CDR3 comprises 18 residues.